This TCR beta chain was observed in a study of response to subunit inactivated influenza vaccine. CDR3 length: 17 residues. The germline V gene encodes CDR1 LGHNA and CDR2 YSLEER. Comment on this clonotype: Its specificity is not known. Germline and junction disagree at one end, which may indicate a read error.

In TCRdb, the RT-PCR reads were re-called with MiXCR into one record per CDR3 protein. The table shows 500,000 to 550,000 distinct CDR3 sequences, with approximately 7.7% occurring only once. Study observations and caveats: It was the authors' suggestion that each seasonal influenza vaccination recruits few new T cells.

The source of this sequence is a man between 45 and 75 years old who received an inactivated influenza vaccine. This rearrangement joins TRBV4-3 to TRBJ2-2, with 9 bases aligning to TRBD2. Sequencing used PBMCs from blood, obtained 23 to 25 months after vaccination. CDR3 nucleotide sequence: TGCGCCAGCAGCCAACTAGCGGGGCCCTCGAACACCAGGGAGCTGTTTTTT. It translates to CASSQLAGPSNTRELFF.